The subject of this entry is one TCR beta chain. Generated by immunoSEQ multiplex PCR, the TCRdb table keeps only in-frame clones and is missing some. The data hold a few hundred thousand clones, with 85% to 90% observed a single time. Germline V gene sequence: CDR1 SEHNR, CDR2 FQNEAQ (reference sequence). This CDR3 region has 13 residues. Trimming shortened V by 5 bases and J by 4 bases, and 8 bases separated the two germline ends. The sample comes from a study of blood T cell repertoires in COVID-19. What was sequenced was peripheral blood. The chain uses TRBV7-9 and TRBJ2-2, with D unresolved. The receptor was derived from a woman in her forties who had recovered from COVID-19. CDR3: CASSPSGTGELFF. The CDR3 DNA reads TGTGCCAGCAGCCCCAGTGGCACCGGGGAGCTGTTTTTT.